This TCR beta chain was observed in a study of blood T cell repertoires in COVID-19. As processed by the authors: Researchers report that nucleated cell counts were estimated from reference gene primer amplification. Libraries were prepared by immunoSEQ multiplex PCR; TCRdb keeps only in-frame clonotypes and omits some of them. From that table come the V and J calls and clone size; the DNA was used to work out D and trimming. The table lists approximately 34,000 clones, less than 85% of them singletons. The CDR3 is 13 residues long. Trimming removed 6 bases from V and 2 bases from J, with 10 bases in between.

This sequence originates from an older woman with acute or convalescent COVID-19. The chain combines TRBV12-3 or TRBV12-4 with TRBJ2-5; D perhaps matches TRBD1 (5 bases). Source material: peripheral blood. CDR3 loop: CASRQDGQETQYF. Here the CDR3 DNA reads TGTGCCAGCAGACAGGACGGGCAAGAGACCCAGTACTTC.